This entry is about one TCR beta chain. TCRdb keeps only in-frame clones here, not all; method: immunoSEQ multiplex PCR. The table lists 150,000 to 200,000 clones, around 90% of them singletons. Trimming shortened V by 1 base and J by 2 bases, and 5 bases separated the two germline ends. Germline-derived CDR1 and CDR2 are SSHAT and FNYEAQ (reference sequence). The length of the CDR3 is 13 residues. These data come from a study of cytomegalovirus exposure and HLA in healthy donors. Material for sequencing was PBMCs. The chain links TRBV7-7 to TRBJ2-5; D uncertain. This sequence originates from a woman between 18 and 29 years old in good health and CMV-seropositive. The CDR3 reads CASSLEQQETQYF. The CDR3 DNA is TGTGCCAGCAGCTTAGAACAACAAGAGACCCAGTACTTC.